This T cell receptor (beta chain) was recovered during a study of CD8+CD57+ T cells in acquired aplastic anemia. All patients picked for sequencing had shown, by flow cytometry, an expansion of CD8+CD57+ cells. V trimming: 6 bases; J trimming: 8 bases; junction bases outside the gene matches: 7. The CDR3 runs to 13 residues. Germline V gene data show CDR1 as SQVTM and CDR2 as ANQGSEA. Researchers used genomic DNA as the template to profile TCR beta VDJ and CDR3. TCRdb itself ran the reads through MiXCR, one entry per CDR3 protein. The table shows approximately 59,000 distinct CDR3 sequences, with around 60% occurring only once.

Sequencing was performed on sorted CD4+, CD8+, or CD8+CD57+ T cells (not recorded which) from PBMCs. This TCR was recovered from a human donor with aplastic anemia. The V and J genes are TRBV29-1 and TRBJ1-4; 9 positions match TRBD1. In nucleotides, the CDR3 is TGCAGCGTAACCGGGACAGGGCAAGAAAAACTGTTTTTT. Protein product: CSVTGTGQEKLFF.